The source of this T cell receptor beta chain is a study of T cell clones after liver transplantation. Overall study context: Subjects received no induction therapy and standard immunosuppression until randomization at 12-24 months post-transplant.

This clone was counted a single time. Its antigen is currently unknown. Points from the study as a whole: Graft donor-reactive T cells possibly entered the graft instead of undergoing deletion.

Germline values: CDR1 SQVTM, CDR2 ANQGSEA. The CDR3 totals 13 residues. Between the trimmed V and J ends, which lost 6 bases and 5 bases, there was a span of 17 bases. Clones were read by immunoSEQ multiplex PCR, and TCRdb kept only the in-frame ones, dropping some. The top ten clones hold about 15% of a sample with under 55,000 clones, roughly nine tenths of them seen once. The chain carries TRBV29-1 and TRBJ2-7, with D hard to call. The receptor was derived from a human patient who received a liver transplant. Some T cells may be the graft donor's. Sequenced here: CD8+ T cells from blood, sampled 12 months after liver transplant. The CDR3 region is CSVPGPRWNEQYF. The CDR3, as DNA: TGCAGCGTCCCGGGCCCCCGGTGGAACGAGCAGTACTTC.